Included here is one T cell receptor beta chain sequence, with context. This entry belongs to a study of blood T cell repertoires in COVID-19. About the study: Donors in the United States, Italy and Spain gave samples during acute or convalescent COVID-19.

Original analysis: Nucleated cell number was recorded as an estimate derived from reference gene primer amplification. The protocol was immunoSEQ multiplex PCR, while the TCRdb copy is restricted to in-frame clones and leaves out a portion. V and J calls and clone size are given by that table; D and trimming were obtained from the DNA. The table has 45,000 to 55,000 clones, 86% seen once. V was clipped by 3 bases and J by 10 bases, with 12 bases between them. Germline values: CDR1 MNHEY, CDR2 SMNVEV (reference sequence). The CDR3 has 12 residues. What was sequenced was peripheral blood. The receptor was isolated from a woman older than 75 with acute or convalescent COVID-19. The J gene is TRBJ1-1, the V gene TRBV27, with D uncertain. The CDR3 region is CASSFEGSRAFF. The CDR3 nucleotides are TGTGCCAGCAGTTTCGAGGGTTCGCGAGCTTTCTTT.